These 13 T cell receptor beta chains came from one sample sequenced in a study of blood T cells in healthy people across ages. A sample-barcoded 5' primer and a J-beta primer mix were used in a second PCR of roughly 7 to 11 cycles. MiXCR, applied by TCRdb to the 5' RACE reads, yields one record per CDR3 protein. Of 650,000 to 700,000 distinct CDR3 sequences listed, about 34% are singletons. The specimen was blood. Every receptor here comes from a woman of 80 years or more in good health.

This clonotype was observed many times. The chain has TRBV4-2 and TRBJ2-3, with 8 bases identical to TRBD2. This CDR3 contains 15 residues. The junction had 2 bases not matched to a gene; V was cut back by 2 bases and J by 1 base. Germline CDR1 LGHNA, CDR2 YNFKEQ. CDR3 nucleotides: TGTGCCAGCAGCCAATCGACTAGCGGCACAGATACGCAGTATTTT. Translated, it gives CASSQSTSGTDTQYF.

This clonotype was seen more than once but under ten times. V and J are TRBV12-3 or TRBV12-4 and TRBJ1-6; 8 nucleotides line up with TRBD1. This CDR3 region has 16 residues. The V segment lost 6 bases and the J segment 4 bases; nucleotides outside the gene matches: 8. Here the CDR3 reads CASSRTGQGYNSPLHF. DNA for the CDR3: TGTGCCAGCAGCCGGACCGGACAGGGTTATAATTCACCCCTCCACTTT.

This clonotype has just one count. This chain links TRBV20-1 with TRBJ1-1; D is possibly TRBD1 (5 bases). In germline, CDR1 is DFQATT, CDR2 SNEGSKA (reference sequence). The CDR3 is made up of 14 amino acids. Trimming removed 0 bases at V and 1 base at J, with 9 bases between. This CDR3 is CSARDRQGNTEAFF. DNA of the CDR3: TGCAGTGCTAGAGATCGGCAGGGGAACACTGAAGCTTTCTTT.

This clonotype turned up a few times. The V and J genes are TRBV19 and TRBJ1-5; D is unclear. Trimming left V 5 bases short and J 7 bases short, with 12 bases between. Germline V gene lookup returns CDR1 LNHDA and CDR2 SQIVND (reference sequence). This CDR3 has 13 residues. The CDR3 sequence: CASSFGDWQPQHF. CDR3 sequence (DNA): TGTGCCAGTAGTTTCGGGGATTGGCAGCCCCAGCATTTT.

This clonotype was counted only a few times. At one boundary the junction diverges from the germline segment, which might be a read error. The gene calls are TRBV5-1 and TRBJ2-7; unclear D gene. The CDR3 loop spans 12 amino acids. Germline V gene data show CDR1 as SGHRS and CDR2 as YFSETQ. The CDR3 protein is CAGSLPAYEQYF. DNA for the CDR3: TGCGCCGGCAGCTTGCCGGCCTACGAGCAGTACTTC.

The genes are TRBV20-1 and TRBJ2-1; 13 bases map to TRBD2. The germline gives CDR1 DFQATT, CDR2 SNEGSKA (reference sequence). The J segment lost 10 bases and the V segment lost 5 bases, leaving 14 bases of the junction unmatched. The CDR3 is 16 amino acids. CDR3 coding DNA: TGCAGTGCTGAATCCGGGACTAGCGGGAACTGGGAGGAGCAGTTCTTC. Protein product: CSAESGTSGNWEEQFF.

Many counts were recorded for this clonotype. The rearrangement links TRBV12-1 to TRBJ2-7. TRBV12-1 is a listed pseudogene. This CDR3 comprises 15 residues. This CDR3 is CASSFAAIHSDEQYF. CDR3 coding DNA: TGTGCCAGCAGCTTTGCCGCAATTCACTCAGACGAGCAGTACTTC.

J is TRBJ2-5 and V is TRBV19; D might be TRBD1 (6 bases). Germline CDR1 is LNHDA and CDR2 is SQIVND (reference sequence). The CDR3 is 14 residues long. V lost 3 bases and J lost 1, with 9 bases in between. In DNA form, the CDR3 reads TGTGCCAGTAGTATGGGACACCTCCAAGAGACCCAGTACTTC. As protein: CASSMGHLQETQYF.

The CDR3 DNA sequence: TGTGCCATCAGTGAGTCCAAGGCGGGGGCTTACAATGAGCGGTACTTC. Translation gives CAISESKAGAYNERYF. The J gene is TRBJ2-5, the V gene TRBV10-3, with D perhaps TRBD2 (7 bases). Trimming stripped 0 bases from V and 13 bases from J, with 24 bases between. Germline CDR1 and CDR2: ENHRY and SYGVKD. This CDR3 has 16 amino acids.

The chain carries TRBV29-1 and TRBJ2-7; possibly TRBD1 for D (6 bases). The CDR3 sequence is 12 residues long. The V end was cut by 4 bases, the J end by 11 bases, with 18 bases between. CDR1 is SQVTM and CDR2 is ANQGSEA in the germline V gene. CDR3 nucleotides: TGCAGCGTTGTCTATGACACAGGGTACGAGTACTTC. This encodes CSVVYDTGYEYF.

This clonotype was observed at least ten times. The chain employs TRBV5-6 and TRBJ2-7; TRBD1 is a possible D gene (5 bases). Looked up from germline, CDR1 is SGHDT and CDR2 is YYEEEE. V lost 2 bases and J 0 bases, leaving 12 bases between the germline ends. This CDR3 spans 15 amino acids. The CDR3 here is CASSLGDFGSYEQYF. CDR3 nucleotides: TGTGCCAGCAGCTTAGGGGATTTCGGCTCCTACGAGCAGTACTTC.

Details on this clonotype: One base away lies a much larger clone, so this may be a sequencing read error. V and J are TRBV18 and TRBJ2-5; a weak D match, TRBD1 (6 bases). CDR1 and CDR2 from the germline V gene are KGHSH and LQKENI. The CDR3 extends over 13 amino acids. The CDR3 reads CVSSPQGIETQYF. CDR3 DNA sequence: TGTGTCAGCTCACCACAGGGAATAGAGACCCAGTACTTC.

This clonotype was counted ten times or more. The V gene is TRBV10-3, the J gene TRBJ2-5; 14 bases are a match to TRBD2. V lost 10 bases, J lost 2 bases, and 3 bases stayed unmatched. CDR1 and CDR2 (germline): ENHRY, SYGVKD. The CDR3 totals 14 residues. CDR3 nucleotides: TGTGCCACGGGGACTAGCGGGGGTCAAGAGACCCAGTACTTC. Its translation is CATGTSGGQETQYF.